What follows are 27 T cell receptor beta chains derived from one specimen sequenced in a study of T cells in Graves' hyperthyroidism and ophthalmopathy. From RNA transcripts, TCR beta CDR3 regions were amplified. Primed by the HTBI set, a first-round RT-PCR was run on the TCR CDR3. From the multiplex PCR reads, TCRdb called clonotypes with MiXCR, one entry per CDR3 protein. Of roughly 400,000 distinct CDR3 sequences listed, more than 13% are singletons. The specimen sequenced was blood. These receptors came from a man between 50 and 59 years old with Graves' ophthalmopathy.

This clonotype was recorded a few times. This clone may be a read error of a much larger clone one base away. The CDR3 region is CAGTKGEAFF. In nucleotides, the CDR3 is TGTGCCGGCACCAAGGGGGAAGCTTTCTTT. This chain uses TRBV12-3 or TRBV12-4 with TRBJ1-1; D is possibly TRBD1 (5 bases). The CDR3 runs 10 residues. Trimming stripped 11 bases from V and 8 bases from J, with 12 bases between.

This clonotype was recorded at least ten times. The chain uses TRBV11-2 and TRBJ2-4; 8 bases match TRBD1. Germline assignment: CDR1 SGHAT and CDR2 FQNNGV. V lost 1 base to trimming and J lost 5 bases; unmatched junction nucleotides: 4. CDR3 length: 15 residues. The CDR3 coding sequence is TGTGCCAGCAGCTTAGTCAGGGGGCGCGAAAACATTCAGTACTTC. This encodes CASSLVRGRENIQYF.

The chain recombines TRBV9 with TRBJ2-2; no clear D gene. Germline V gene lookup returns CDR1 SGDLS and CDR2 YYNGEE. There are 17 residues in the CDR3. V lost 3 bases, J lost 2 bases, and 17 bases lay in between. Here the CDR3 DNA reads TGTGCCAGCAGCGAAAAAGGGTCCTTGACTAACACCGGGGAGCTGTTTTTT. Protein: CASSEKGSLTNTGELFF.

With regard to this clonotype: A much larger clonotype is one base distant, so this may be a read error. This rearrangement joins TRBV6-1 to TRBJ2-7; TRBD2 matches at 7 bases. Looked up from germline, CDR1 is MNHNS and CDR2 is SASEGT. The CDR3 is 16 residues long. Trimming cost V 5 bases and J 6 bases; bases outside gene matches: 16. CDR3 nucleotide sequence: TGTGCCAGCAGTCCGCGACTAGTGGGAGGGCCGAGCGAGCAGTACTTC. Translated: CASSPRLVGGPSEQYF.

The chain uses TRBV20-1 and TRBJ2-3; D may match TRBD1 or TRBD2 (6 bases each). The germline CDR1 and CDR2 sequences are DFQATT and SNEGSKA (reference sequence). Trimming cost V 4 bases and J 0 bases, with 14 bases left between them. CDR3 length: 15 residues. This chain's CDR3 is CSAKNRDFSTDTQYF. CDR3 nucleotide sequence: TGCAGTGCTAAAAACAGGGACTTTAGCACAGATACGCAGTATTTT.

This clonotype was found many times. V usage is TRBV30 and J usage is TRBJ1-5; no definite D call. Trimming shortened V by 5 bases and J by 2 bases, and 10 bases separated the two germline ends. Looked up from germline, CDR1 is GTSNPN and CDR2 is SVGIG (reference sequence). There are 13 residues in the CDR3. The CDR3 DNA is TGTGCCTGGGCTGAAAAGGGCAATCAGCCCCAGCATTTT. Translating it yields CAWAEKGNQPQHF.

This chain connects TRBV12-3 or TRBV12-4 to TRBJ2-7; perhaps TRBD1 as D (5 bases). V lost 2 bases to trimming and J lost 0 bases, with 8 bases between them. This CDR3 spans 14 amino acids. The CDR3 coding sequence is TGTGCCAGCAGTTTAACGGACAACTCCTACGAGCAGTACTTC. Protein product: CASSLTDNSYEQYF.

This clonotype showed up many times. The chain uses TRBV11-2 and TRBJ1-2; no firm D call. Trimming stripped 1 base from V and 2 bases from J, with 14 bases between. CDR3 size: 16 residues. Per germline, CDR1 SGHAT and CDR2 FQNNGV. As DNA, the CDR3 is TGTGCCAGCAGCTTAGTAGGAGAGCCACCCAACTATGGCTACACCTTC. Translated, it gives CASSLVGEPPNYGYTF.

This clonotype was counted a few times. The V call is TRBV20-1, the J call TRBJ2-2; TRBD1 matches at 7 bases. Germline CDR1 DFQATT, CDR2 SNEGSKA (reference sequence). V shed 1 base and J 6 bases; nucleotides not matched to a gene: 2. The CDR3 is 13 residues long. The CDR3 here is CSARGQGAGELFF. The CDR3 region has the DNA TGCAGTGCTAGAGGACAGGGAGCCGGGGAGCTGTTTTTT.

This clonotype was seen ten or more times. The chain couples TRBV20-1 to TRBJ1-4, with D unresolved. The CDR3 is 11 amino acids. CDR1 DFQATT and CDR2 SNEGSKA come from the germline V gene (reference sequence). Trimming stripped 7 bases from V and 5 bases from J, with 8 bases between. The CDR3 spells CSGRANEKLFF. DNA for the CDR3: TGCAGTGGGCGGGCGAATGAAAAACTGTTTTTT.

Only a few counts were recorded for this clonotype. The chain uses TRBV5-4 and TRBJ2-3, with D maybe TRBD1 (5 bases). V dropped 4 bases and J dropped 3 bases, with 18 bases sitting between them. Looked up from germline, CDR1 is SGHNT and CDR2 is YYREEE (reference sequence). This CDR3 comprises 16 residues. The DNA of the CDR3 is TGTGCCAGCAGCCTGGTGGTCCAGGGTAGTACAGATACGCAGTATTTT. Translating it yields CASSLVVQGSTDTQYF.

This clonotype was detected many times. This rearrangement joins TRBV20-1 to TRBJ2-7; 8 positions agree with TRBD1. CDR1 is DFQATT and CDR2 is SNEGSKA in the germline V gene (reference sequence). The CDR3 has 13 amino acids. J was trimmed by 3 bases and V by 5 bases; bases with no gene match: 6. The CDR3 nucleotides are TGCAGTGCTGCGACAGGGGCCGTCTACGAGCAGTACTTC. Translated, it gives CSAATGAVYEQYF.

The chain uses TRBV28 and TRBJ2-3, with 8 bases lining up with TRBD2. The CDR3 sequence is 12 residues long. V lost 5 bases and J lost 14; bases outside the gene matches: 9. Germline V gene lookup returns CDR1 MDHEN and CDR2 SYDVKM. The CDR3 loop is CASSPLGLGLYF. The CDR3 bases are TGTGCCAGCAGTCCCTTGGGACTAGGTCTGTATTTT. Together with reference TRBV28 and TRBJ2-3, the CDR3 gives the full variable domain: DVKVTQSSRYLVKRTGEKVFLECVQDMDHENMFWYRQDPGLGLRLIYFSYDVKMKEKGDIPEGYSVSREKKERFSLILESASTNQTSMYLCASSPLGLGLYFGPGTRLTVL.

Note on this clonotype: With a much larger clone just one base away, this may be a read error. The rearrangement uses TRBV2 and TRBJ1-5; no firm D call. Trimming pared 4 bases from V and 6 bases from J, leaving 10 bases between. There are 13 residues in the CDR3. The germline V gene has CDR1 SNHLY and CDR2 FYNNEI. CDR3 nucleotides: TGTGCCAGCAGTGTTTACGACGGTCAGCCCCAGCATTTT. This codes for CASSVYDGQPQHF.

This clonotype was detected ten times or more. The chain has TRBV5-1 and TRBJ2-2, with 7 bases identical to TRBD1. Trimming removed 5 bases from V and 4 bases from J; junction bases left unmatched: 8. Germline lookup yields CDR1 SGHRS and CDR2 YFSETQ. This CDR3 has 15 residues. The CDR3 reads CASSTTGTATGELFF. The CDR3 DNA reads TGCGCCAGCAGTACAACAGGGACAGCCACCGGGGAGCTGTTTTTT.

There are many counts of this clonotype. The J gene is TRBJ2-7, the V gene TRBV5-1, with D unclear. Deletions cut 4 bases from V and 3 bases from J, with 17 bases between. CDR1 is SGHRS, CDR2 YFSETQ, per germline. The CDR3 is 15 residues long. CDR3 protein: CASSENSLVSYEQYF. CDR3 coding DNA: TGCGCCAGCAGCGAAAATTCATTGGTCAGCTACGAGCAGTACTTC.

This clonotype was seen repeatedly, ten times or more. CDR3 loop: CSARDSGRSWRLQETQYF. The CDR3 coding sequence is TGCAGTGCTAGAGATTCGGGGCGTAGTTGGCGGCTACAAGAGACCCAGTACTTC. J is TRBJ2-5 and V is TRBV20-1, with D perhaps given as TRBD1 or TRBD2 (5 bases each). V lost 0 bases to trimming and J lost 2 bases, with 22 bases between them. This CDR3 has 18 amino acids. Germline V gene lookup returns CDR1 DFQATT and CDR2 SNEGSKA (reference sequence).

This clonotype showed up many times. The V call is TRBV28, the J call TRBJ2-7; TRBD2 matches 13 bases. The V gene's germline CDR1 is MDHEN and CDR2 SYDVKM. J lost 0 bases, V lost 8 bases, and 1 base had no gene match. The CDR3 covers 14 residues. For the CDR3, the DNA is TGTGCCAGCCGACTAGCGGGAGGCTCCTACGAGCAGTACTTC. This codes for CASRLAGGSYEQYF.

This clonotype occurred many times. The chain has TRBV6-1 and TRBJ1-3; no firm D call. Between the trimmed V and J ends, which lost 5 bases and 0 bases, there was a span of 14 bases. Germline assignment: CDR1 MNHNS and CDR2 SASEGT. CDR3 length: 16 residues. The CDR3 is CASSPAGVSSGNTIYF. The CDR3 DNA is TGTGCCAGCAGTCCAGCTGGGGTTTCCTCTGGAAACACCATATATTTT.

In its sample, this clonotype was seen many times. In nucleotides, the CDR3 is TGTGCCAGCAGCGCGGCACATAGGTACACCGGGGAGCTGTTTTTT. Protein product: CASSAAHRYTGELFF. This chain uses TRBV2 with TRBJ2-2; D gene unclear. The CDR3 loop spans 15 amino acids. The germline V gene encodes CDR1 SNHLY and CDR2 FYNNEI. The germline V and J ends were trimmed by 6 bases and 3 bases, with 14 bases remaining between them.

This chain connects TRBV7-9 to TRBJ2-2, with TRBD2 matching over 7 bases. CDR1 SEHNR and CDR2 FQNEAQ come from the germline V gene (reference sequence). The CDR3 is made up of 16 amino acids. V gave up 7 bases and J gave up 4 bases; unmatched junction bases: 12. The CDR3 is CASNPPPGLPTGELFF. CDR3 coding DNA: TGTGCCAGCAACCCCCCTCCGGGACTACCCACCGGGGAGCTGTTTTTT.

The rearrangement links TRBV6-6 to TRBJ2-1; a weak D match, TRBD2 (7 bases). The V gene lost 2 bases and the J gene lost 0 bases, with 23 bases spanning the gap. Germline values: CDR1 MNHNY, CDR2 SVGAGI (reference sequence). This CDR3 comprises 20 residues. CDR3 region: CASSYQGGGAVLSSYNEQFF. The CDR3 region has the DNA TGTGCCAGCAGTTACCAAGGGGGAGGGGCAGTATTAAGCTCCTACAATGAGCAGTTCTTC.

The gene calls are TRBV7-8 and TRBJ1-5; 7 bases are shared with TRBD1. Germline V gene sequence: CDR1 SGHVS, CDR2 FQNEAQ. The length of the CDR3 is 16 residues. V shed 5 bases and J 0 bases; nucleotides not matched to a gene: 7. CDR3 nucleotides: TGTGCCAGCAGCACCTCCGGGACAGATAGCAATCAGCCCCAGCATTTT. It translates to CASSTSGTDSNQPQHF. Looking up the rest from reference TRBV7-8 and TRBJ1-5 gives the full variable domain: GAGVSQSPRYKVAKRGQDVALRCDPISGHVSLFWYQQALGQGPEFLTYFQNEAQLDKSGLPSDRFFAERPEGSVSTLKIQRTQQEDSAVYLCASSTSGTDSNQPQHFGDGTRLSIL.

The V call is TRBV30, the J call TRBJ2-5; TRBD1 agrees at 8 bases. This CDR3 has 12 residues. Germline CDR1 is GTSNPN and CDR2 is SVGIG (reference sequence). V was clipped by 4 bases and J by 5 bases; unmatched bases: 3. The CDR3, as DNA: TGTGCCTGGACAGGGGGCCACGAGACCCAGTACTTC. Protein: CAWTGGHETQYF.

This clonotype was recorded many times. Here the CDR3 DNA reads TGTGCCAGCAGTTTAGAGGGGACAAGCACAGATACGCAGTATTTT. Its translation: CASSLEGTSTDTQYF. The V gene is TRBV27, the J gene TRBJ2-3, with D maybe TRBD1 (6 bases). This CDR3 comprises 15 residues. Trimming removed 2 bases at V and 0 bases at J, with 9 bases between. Germline CDR1 reads MNHEY; CDR2 reads SMNVEV (reference sequence).

This clonotype was seen ten or more times. This chain joins TRBV6-1 and TRBJ1-2; no firm D call. This CDR3 is 12 amino acids long. The germline CDR1 and CDR2 sequences are MNHNS and SASEGT. Trimming pared 8 bases from V and 7 bases from J, leaving 14 bases between. CDR3: CASRTAGFGYTF. The CDR3 region has the DNA TGTGCCAGCCGCACCGCGGGCTTTGGCTACACCTTC.

The chain links TRBV7-2 to TRBJ2-5; 7 bases are a match to TRBD1. The CDR3 loop spans 15 amino acids. The junction had 3 bases not matched to a gene; V was cut back by 1 base and J by 1 base. Germline V CDR1 and CDR2: SGHTA, FQGNSA. CDR3 sequence reads: CASSLDGTAQETQYF. For the CDR3, the DNA is TGTGCCAGCAGCTTAGACGGGACAGCCCAAGAGACCCAGTACTTC. Full variable domain (outside the CDR3, taken from reference TRBV7-2 and TRBJ2-5): GAGVSQSPSNKVTEKGKDVELRCDPISGHTALYWYRQSLGQGLEFLIYFQGNSAPDKSGLPSDRFSAERTGGSVSTLTIQRTQQEDSAVYLCASSLDGTAQETQYFGPGTRLLVL.